The 18 T cell receptor beta chains below come from one sample, sequenced in a study of shared clonotypes between healthy human individuals. Repertoires were generated with immunoSEQ multiplex PCR, while TCRdb's copy carries only in-frame clones and drops some. The table records 530,000 or so clones, over 60% of them present only once. Sequenced material: PBMCs. The receptors stem from a woman in her thirties or forties in good health. Some clones in this sample may be carry-over from other donors' samples.

V gene TRBV15 combines with J gene TRBJ2-3, with D tentatively TRBD1 or TRBD2 (5 bases each). Trimming cost V 1 base and J 4 bases, with 12 bases left between them. Per the germline V gene, CDR1 is LNHNV and CDR2 is YYDKDF (reference sequence). CDR3 length: 15 residues. This CDR3 reads CATSRGTGPADTQYF. The CDR3 nucleotides are TGTGCCACCAGCAGAGGGACGGGGCCGGCAGATACGCAGTATTTT.

The chain links TRBV7-2 to TRBJ1-1; TRBD1 matches 9 bases. Trimming took 5 bases from V and 3 from J; bases not matched to a gene: 10. Germline CDR1 SGHTA, CDR2 FQGNSA. This CDR3 contains 16 residues. CDR3 nucleotide sequence: TGTGCCAGCAGCACCTACCCGGGACAGGGATACACTGAAGCTTTCTTT. Its translation: CASSTYPGQGYTEAFF.

This clone has at least ten counts. The gene calls are TRBV4-3 and TRBJ2-2; D gene unclear. V was trimmed by 1 base and J by 0 bases, leaving 6 bases between them. The CDR3 runs 15 residues. CDR1 and CDR2 (germline): LGHNA, YSLEER. The CDR3 sequence is CASSQGDPNTGELFF. CDR3 DNA sequence: TGCGCCAGCAGCCAAGGTGACCCGAACACCGGGGAGCTGTTTTTT.

The chain uses TRBV10-3 and TRBJ1-2; the match to TRBD1 covers 8 bases. Trimming removed 7 bases from V and 2 bases from J; junction bases left unmatched: 6. Germline CDR1 is ENHRY and CDR2 is SYGVKD. The CDR3 contains 14 residues. DNA of the CDR3: TGTGCCATCAACAGGGGGGTTAAGAACTATGGCTACACCTTC. This gives the protein CAINRGVKNYGYTF.

This clone was seen only a few times. This chain joins TRBV2 and TRBJ1-1; D uncertain. The CDR3 is made up of 15 amino acids. From germline, CDR1 is SNHLY and CDR2 FYNNEI. The V and J ends lost 3 bases and 1 base respectively, with 12 bases between them. For the CDR3, the DNA is TGTGCCAGCAGTGATCAGAGGGCCTCGAACACTGAAGCTTTCTTT. Translated, it gives CASSDQRASNTEAFF.

The V gene is TRBV4-3, the J gene TRBJ2-1; D could derive from TRBD1 or TRBD2 (5 bases each). V was shortened by 0 bases and J by 11 bases, with 14 bases between the two germline ends. Germline V gene data show CDR1 as LGHNA and CDR2 as YSLEER. This CDR3 has 14 residues. CDR3 DNA: TGCGCCAGCAGCCAAGAATCCCGGGGCGCGAAGCAGTTCTTC. Translating gives CASSQESRGAKQFF.

About this clone: Being one base from a much bigger clone, this may be a read error. This chain uses TRBV29-1 with TRBJ2-7; the match to TRBD1 covers 9 bases. CDR3 length: 14 residues. CDR1 and CDR2 from the germline V gene are SQVTM and ANQGSEA. V dropped 6 bases and J dropped 5; count of bases not matched to a gene: 11. The CDR3 nucleotides are TGCAGCGTCCAAATACCGGGACAGGGTCACGAGCAGTACGTC. Protein product: CSVQIPGQGHEQYV.

V is TRBV7-9 and J is TRBJ2-2; D tentatively reads TRBD1 or TRBD2 (5 bases each). Between the trimmed V and J ends, which lost 6 bases and 3 bases, there was a span of 23 bases. The CDR3 is made up of 18 amino acids. Germline loops: CDR1 SEHNR, CDR2 FQNEAQ (reference sequence). The CDR3 is CASRSATGQMGDTGELFF. The CDR3 DNA reads TGTGCCAGCAGGTCAGCAACGGGTCAAATGGGGGACACCGGGGAGCTGTTTTTT.

The J gene is TRBJ1-5, the V gene TRBV2, with 8 bases aligning to TRBD1. CDR3 length: 14 amino acids. V lost 4 bases, J lost 7 bases, and 6 bases stayed unmatched. The V gene's germline CDR1 is SNHLY and CDR2 FYNNEI. Here the CDR3 reads CASSAQTGVQPQHF. CDR3 nucleotide sequence: TGTGCCAGCAGTGCCCAGACAGGGGTCCAGCCCCAGCATTTT.

This clone was observed a handful of times. This rearrangement joins TRBV25-1 to TRBJ2-7; D not certain. Germline CDR1 and CDR2: MGHDK and SYGVNS. The V and J ends lost 3 bases and 6 bases respectively, with 6 bases between them. The CDR3 extends over 11 amino acids. CDR3 coding DNA: TGTGCCAGCAGTGAGTCTCTCGAGCAGTACTTC. Translation gives CASSESLEQYF.

This sequence joins TRBV7-3 and TRBJ2-3, with D uncertain. Germline V gives CDR1 SGHTA, CDR2 FQGTGA. V was pared by 3 bases and J by 2 bases, with 6 bases between. CDR3 length equals 13 residues. The CDR3 region is CASSLTYTDTQYF. CDR3 DNA sequence: TGTGCCAGCAGCTTGACATACACAGATACGCAGTATTTT.

This chain links TRBV5-4 with TRBJ1-2, with 7 bases matching TRBD1. After removal of 3 bases from V and 1 base from J, the junction contained 9 bases not matched to a gene. CDR1 is SGHNT and CDR2 is YYREEE in the germline V gene (reference sequence). The CDR3 has 16 residues. This CDR3 reads CASSSPRGALNYGYTF. Here the CDR3 DNA reads TGTGCCAGCAGCTCACCCAGGGGGGCTCTTAACTATGGCTACACCTTC. The whole variable domain, remainder taken from reference TRBV5-4 and TRBJ1-2, is ETGVTQSPTHLIKTRGQQVTLRCSSQSGHNTVSWYQQALGQGPQFIFQYYREEENGRGNFPPRFSGLQFPNYSSELNVNALELDDSALYLCASSSPRGALNYGYTFGSGTRLTVV.

The chain recombines TRBV4-1 with TRBJ2-3; 9 nucleotides align to TRBD1. The V segment lost 4 bases and the J segment 3 bases; nucleotides outside the gene matches: 8. Germline V gives CDR1 MGHRA, CDR2 YSYEKL. This CDR3 comprises 16 residues. In DNA, the CDR3 is TGCGCCAGCAGCCGGGACAGGGATTCAGGGACAGATACGCAGTATTTT. It is translated as CASSRDRDSGTDTQYF.

This clone was observed many times. The chain couples TRBV11-2 to TRBJ2-4; D is uncertain. From germline, CDR1 is SGHAT and CDR2 FQNNGV. CDR3 length equals 15 residues. Trimming removed 5 bases from V and 1 base from J, with 12 bases in between. CDR3 protein: CASSPHSGAKNIQYF. The CDR3, as DNA: TGTGCCAGCAGCCCCCATTCCGGGGCCAAAAACATTCAGTACTTC.

Regarding this clone: Its ends do not fully match the called genes, so a read error is possible. The chain links TRBV5-1 to TRBJ2-3; 10 nucleotides align to TRBD1. The CDR3 has 15 residues. Germline lookup yields CDR1 SGHRS and CDR2 YFSETQ. In DNA form, the CDR3 reads TGCGCCAGCAGTTTGGACAGGGGGACCACAGATACGCAGTATTTT. This translates into CASSLDRGTTDTQYF.

This chain uses TRBV2 with TRBJ1-2; D gene uncertain. V was shortened by 7 bases and J by 4 bases, with 16 bases between the two germline ends. Germline V gene lookup returns CDR1 SNHLY and CDR2 FYNNEI. The CDR3 is 14 residues long. The CDR3 protein is CASIRREGGYGYTF. The CDR3 bases are TGTGCCAGCATTCGAAGGGAGGGTGGCTATGGCTACACCTTC.

The chain recombines TRBV5-1 with TRBJ1-3, with 8 bases identical to TRBD1. CDR1 and CDR2 (germline): SGHRS, YFSETQ. CDR3 length: 16 amino acids. J was trimmed by 2 bases and V by 4 bases; bases with no gene match: 8. The CDR3: CASSRGTGLAGNTIYF. DNA of the CDR3: TGCGCCAGCAGCCGAGGGACAGGACTAGCTGGAAACACCATATATTTT.

The chain combines TRBV10-1 with TRBJ2-7, with 7 bases aligning to TRBD2. Germline CDR1 and CDR2: WNHNN and SYGVQD (reference sequence). The V and J ends lost 1 base and 6 bases, in that order; junction bases with no gene match: 9. This CDR3 has 15 residues. This CDR3 reads CASSEFRGRGSEQYF. The CDR3 DNA reads TGCGCCAGCAGTGAGTTTCGCGGGAGAGGATCCGAGCAGTACTTC.